These T cell receptor beta chains were read from a single sample in a study of identical twins. In TCRdb, the 5' RACE reads were re-called with MiXCR into one record per CDR3 protein. The table shows just under 550,000 distinct CDR3 sequences, with roughly 15% occurring only once. The same data also contributed to another study, on yellow fever vaccine responses in identical twins.

Source material: CD4+ T cells sorted from blood. These receptors all come from a woman under 30 in good health. Each CDR3 is given with its conserved first and last residue. A D gene is named only where the DNA matches it firmly. Clone size is given for some rows only: seen once, a few or many times, or a class if the clone is expanded.

TRBV11-2	TRBD2	TRBJ2-2	few	15	CASSIAGGPSGELFF
TRBV6-1	TRBD2	TRBJ2-5	few	21	CASSVKSRGLAGGPVLETQYF
TRBV20-1	NA	TRBJ1-2	NA	12	CSAGLVAGGYTF
TRBV29-1	NA	TRBJ2-5	NA	12	CSGLGRQETQYF
TRBV20-1	NA	TRBJ2-7	NA	15	CSARFPSPRAYEQYF
TRBV11-3	NA	TRBJ1-2	few	12	CASSSHWDGYTF
TRBV7-9	NA	TRBJ2-2	NA	16	CASSLLSGGLHGELFF
TRBV3-1	NA	TRBJ1-2	NA	11	CASSQSYGYTF
TRBV20-1	NA	TRBJ2-3	few	10	CSAVSGSQYF
TRBV3-1	TRBD2	TRBJ2-7	NA	16	CASSGTSGRPQDEQYF
TRBV12-3/TRBV12-4	NA	TRBJ2-7	NA	15	CASRAVGATNGEQYF
TRBV3-1	NA	TRBJ2-7	NA	14	CASSQPSNRYEQYF
TRBV3-1	NA	TRBJ2-7	NA	15	CASSQELSAGYEQYF
TRBV10-3	NA	TRBJ2-3	NA	14	CAIKKGGSTDTQYF
TRBV16	TRBD1	TRBJ2-7	few	14	CASSPTGGNYEQYF
TRBV4-2	TRBD2	TRBJ2-1	few	16	CASSQDQAGNYNEQFF
TRBV2	NA	TRBJ2-1	NA	15	CASSGQASSYNEQFF
TRBV27	NA	TRBJ2-5	few	18	CASSLRPSGGTHQETQYF
TRBV12-3/TRBV12-4	TRBD2	TRBJ2-1	NA	19	CASSPTTSGRAGSYNEQFF
TRBV20-1	TRBD2	TRBJ2-7	once	14	CSARVGSSGVEQYF
TRBV12-3/TRBV12-4	TRBD1	TRBJ1-2	many	15	CASSLRTGANYGYTF
TRBV3-1	TRBD1	TRBJ1-2	NA	14	CASSQEDRAGGYTF
TRBV7-9	NA	TRBJ2-7	few	12	CASSFSEYEQYF
TRBV28	TRBD1	TRBJ1-3	many	16	CASSQTGSRSGNTIYF
TRBV5-1	TRBD2	TRBJ2-2	NA	11	CASRSGGELFF
TRBV9	NA	TRBJ2-3	NA	14	CASSVVPGTDTQYF
TRBV7-2	TRBD1	TRBJ1-1	NA	16	CASSIGQASLGTEAFF
TRBV28	TRBD1	TRBJ2-7	NA	13	CASRGQGGYEQYF
TRBV27	TRBD1	TRBJ2-2	NA	15	CASRQTGANTGELFF
TRBV12-3/TRBV12-4	TRBD2	TRBJ2-3	NA	24	CASSLARRGSLGLAGGPSTDTQYF